The rows below give T cell receptor beta chains drawn from one sample of a study of T cell repertoires in cytomegalovirus infection. Each CDR3 protein is one row after TCRdb ran MiXCR on the reads. Among about 190,000 distinct CDR3 sequences, 28% were seen once, and the ten largest hold 30% to 35%. The sample consisted of PBMCs. These TCRs come from a human donor in good health (CMV status not recorded). Some clones in this sample may be carry-over from other donors' samples. Both conserved end residues are part of each CDR3. Fields, in order: clone size, V gene, J gene, D gene, CDR3 protein, CDR3 DNA. The D gene is left open where the match is weak. Clone size is shown for a subset of rows, as once, few, many or a class of expanded clone.

-	TRBV5-1	TRBJ1-6	-	CASSLDAGSGSPLHF	TGCGCCAGCAGCTTGGATGCGGGTAGTGGTTCACCCCTCCACTTT
-	TRBV7-2	TRBJ2-1	-	CASSLEDGPYNEQFF	TGTGCCAGCAGCTTAGAGGATGGACCCTACAATGAGCAGTTCTTC
many	TRBV12-3/TRBV12-4	TRBJ2-5	-	CASSLGPRGRRAQYF	TGTGCCAGCAGTTTAGGCCCCCGAGGGCGGAGGGCCCAGTACTTC
few	TRBV19	TRBJ2-2	-	CASSIPTGTNTGELFF	TGTGCCAGTAGTATCCCGACCGGGACTAACACCGGGGAGCTGTTTTTT
many	TRBV7-2	TRBJ1-1	-	CASSLALGSKAFF	TGTGCCAGCAGCTTAGCTCTAGGGAGCAAAGCTTTCTTT
-	TRBV6-1	TRBJ1-6	-	CASKGGRTANNSPLHF	TGTGCCAGCAAGGGAGGGAGGACAGCTAATAATTCACCCCTCCACTTT
-	TRBV12-3/TRBV12-4	TRBJ1-6	-	CASRPGMENSPLHF	TGTGCCAGCAGGCCCGGAATGGAGAATTCACCCCTCCACTTT
many	TRBV7-6	TRBJ2-7	-	CASSLGPTGQMTYEQYF	TGTGCCAGCAGCTTAGGTCCGACTGGGCAGATGACCTACGAGCAGTACTTC
many	TRBV7-8	TRBJ2-1	TRBD2	CASSWGTSGGNEQFF	TGTGCCAGCAGCTGGGGGACTAGCGGGGGCAATGAGCAGTTCTTC
-	TRBV20-1	TRBJ2-5	-	CSAGRSETQYF	TGCAGTGCGGGACGGTCAGAGACCCAGTACTTC
-	TRBV5-4	TRBJ2-7	TRBD1	CASSPRDRGNEQYF	TGTGCCAGCAGCCCCCGGGACAGGGGGAACGAGCAGTACTTC
-	TRBV10-3	TRBJ2-1	-	CAISPGLATEGEQFF	TGTGCCATCAGTCCGGGGTTAGCTACCGAGGGGGAGCAGTTCTTC
few	TRBV4-3	TRBJ1-2	TRBD1	CASSGRAGGNYGYTF	TGCGCCAGCAGCGGGAGGGCAGGGGGTAACTATGGCTACACCTTC
few	TRBV20-1	TRBJ1-6	-	CSARRVDSPLHF	TGCAGTGCTAGGCGCGTAGATTCACCCCTCCACTTT
-	TRBV11-1	TRBJ1-1	TRBD1	CASSWRTGVDTEAFF	TGTGCCAGCAGCTGGCGGACAGGGGTGGACACTGAAGCTTTCTTT
-	TRBV7-3	TRBJ2-1	-	CASSPSRLLDNEQFF	TGTGCCAGCAGCCCGTCGCGTTTGCTCGATAATGAGCAGTTCTTC
once	TRBV5-1	TRBJ1-1	-	CASSLTSGVGTEAFF	TGCGCCAGCAGCTTGACATCCGGGGTGGGCACTGAAGCTTTCTTT
few	TRBV7-8	TRBJ2-7	TRBD2	CASSIAGRGYEQYF	TGTGCCAGCAGCATAGCGGGGAGGGGATACGAGCAGTACTTC
few	TRBV20-1	TRBJ1-5	TRBD1	CSAGGQPGGNQPQHF	TGCAGTGCTGGGGGACAGCCCGGGGGCAATCAGCCCCAGCATTTT
few	TRBV6-6	TRBJ1-1	-	CASSYPGGTEAFF	TGTGCCAGCAGTTACCCCGGAGGCACTGAAGCTTTCTTT
-	TRBV7-2	TRBJ2-6	TRBD1	CASSRDRFSGANVLTF	TGTGCCAGCAGCCGGGACAGGTTCTCTGGGGCCAACGTCCTGACTTTC
-	TRBV4-2	TRBJ1-5	-	CASSQRGGGFNQPQHF	TGTGCCAGCAGCCAGAGGGGGGGGGGATTCAATCAGCCCCAGCATTTT
many	TRBV19	TRBJ1-4	-	CASKRTTATNEKLFF	TGTGCCAGTAAGAGGACAACCGCAACTAATGAAAAACTGTTTTTT
few	TRBV7-3	TRBJ1-1	-	CASSRESYTEAFF	TGTGCCAGCAGCCGTGAAAGTTACACTGAAGCTTTCTTT
-	TRBV29-1	TRBJ1-6	-	CSVGEGDNSPLHF	TGCAGCGTTGGAGAAGGGGATAATTCACCCCTCCACTTT
few	TRBV6-1	TRBJ2-5	-	CASSQRKGLQETQYF	TGTGCCAGCAGCCAGAGGAAGGGGCTACAAGAGACCCAGTACTTC
few	TRBV5-4	TRBJ1-2	TRBD1	CASSLETGAPYGYTF	TGTGCCAGCAGCTTGGAGACAGGGGCCCCCTATGGCTACACCTTC
many	TRBV7-6	TRBJ1-3	-	CASSPGVVGFGNTIYF	TGTGCCAGCAGCCCAGGGGTGGTGGGCTTTGGAAACACCATATATTTT
-	TRBV20-1	TRBJ2-3	TRBD2	CSAILRLAGTSSTDTQYF	TGCAGTGCCATTCTGCGACTAGCCGGGACCTCTAGCACAGATACGCAGTATTTT
-	TRBV19	TRBJ1-5	-	CASSSTDSNQPQHF	TGTGCCAGTAGTTCGACAGATAGCAATCAGCCCCAGCATTTT
-	TRBV7-2	TRBJ2-7	-	CASSLDPRGTYEQYF	TGTGCCAGCAGCTTAGACCCCCGCGGGACCTACGAGCAGTACTTC
few	TRBV20-1	TRBJ1-2	-	CSTLGQGFGYTF	TGCAGTACCTTGGGGCAGGGCTTTGGCTACACCTTC
few	TRBV7-2	TRBJ2-3	-	CASSLAGLNTDTQYF	TGTGCCAGCAGCTTAGCTGGACTGAACACAGATACGCAGTATTTT
few	TRBV25-1	TRBJ2-3	-	CASSELGGRVRGTDTQYF	TGTGCCAGCAGTGAATTAGGAGGCAGGGTGAGGGGCACAGATACGCAGTATTTT
-	TRBV14	TRBJ2-7	TRBD1	CASSQGLGQGGNEQYF	TGTGCCAGCAGCCAAGGGCTGGGACAGGGGGGCAACGAGCAGTACTTC
few	TRBV25-1	TRBJ1-1	-	CASSPQGRGTEAFF	TGTGCCAGCAGTCCTCAGGGGAGAGGCACTGAAGCTTTCTTT
many	TRBV12-5	TRBJ1-4	TRBD1	CASGARQGPSTNEKLFF	TGTGCTAGTGGTGCCCGACAGGGCCCTTCAACTAATGAAAAACTGTTTTTT
-	TRBV11-2	TRBJ2-1	-	CASSPGFNEQFF	TGTGCCAGCAGTCCTGGCTTCAATGAGCAGTTCTTC
few	TRBV6-1	TRBJ1-1	-	CASRTGPNTEAFF	TGTGCCAGCAGGACAGGACCGAACACTGAAGCTTTCTTT
few	TRBV7-2	TRBJ1-1	-	CASSLFTANTEAFF	TGTGCCAGCAGCTTATTTACAGCGAACACTGAAGCTTTCTTT
-	TRBV12-3/TRBV12-4	TRBJ1-3	-	CASSLRSLGNTIYF	TGTGCCAGCAGCCTCAGGAGCCTTGGAAACACCATATATTTT
-	TRBV20-1	TRBJ2-4	-	CSARAQGVAKNIQYF	TGCAGTGCTAGAGCTCAGGGTGTAGCCAAAAACATTCAGTACTTC
many	TRBV7-2	TRBJ1-1	-	CASSLQGWNTEAFF	TGTGCCAGCAGCCTTCAGGGGTGGAACACTGAAGCTTTCTTT
few	TRBV14	TRBJ2-3	-	CASSQDAPRGDTQYF	TGTGCCAGCAGCCAAGATGCCCCCCGAGGAGATACGCAGTATTTT
few	TRBV7-9	TRBJ2-3	TRBD2	CASSLILAGGQPDTQYF	TGTGCCAGCAGCTTAATACTAGCGGGGGGCCAGCCAGATACGCAGTATTTT
-	TRBV6-1	TRBJ1-1	-	CASNNFGWNTEAFF	TGTGCCAGCAACAACTTCGGTTGGAACACTGAAGCTTTCTTT
-	TRBV10-3	TRBJ1-2	-	CAIRALGLRERGYTF	TGTGCCATCAGGGCCCTCGGACTTAGAGAGCGTGGCTACACCTTC
-	TRBV2	TRBJ2-5	TRBD2	CASSERLTSGELEAQYF	TGTGCCAGCAGTGAAAGGTTGACTAGCGGGGAGTTGGAGGCCCAGTACTTC
few	TRBV20-1	TRBJ2-3	-	CSAQPGRRTDTQYF	TGCAGTGCGCAGCCGGGACGCCGCACAGATACGCAGTATTTT
-	TRBV12-3/TRBV12-4	TRBJ1-1	-	CASSSDRGGEPEAFF	TGTGCCAGCAGTTCCGATAGGGGGGGGGAGCCTGAAGCTTTCTTT
-	TRBV12-3/TRBV12-4	TRBJ1-2	-	CASRGTRNYGYTF	TGTGCCAGCAGAGGGACACGGAACTATGGCTACACCTTC
many	TRBV7-8	TRBJ2-3	-	CASHGFTDTQYF	TGTGCCAGCCATGGGTTCACAGATACGCAGTATTTT
few	TRBV5-6	TRBJ1-2	-	CASSRRANYGYTF	TGTGCCAGCAGTAGGAGGGCCAACTATGGCTACACCTTC
-	TRBV10-3	TRBJ2-5	-	CAISEGLHETQYF	TGTGCCATCAGTGAGGGACTTCATGAGACCCAGTACTTC
-	TRBV10-3	TRBJ2-6	TRBD1	CAISLDRGGANVLTF	TGTGCCATCAGTTTGGACAGGGGTGGGGCCAACGTCCTGACTTTC
-	TRBV10-2	TRBJ1-2	TRBD1	CASSDRGGRGYTF	TGCGCCAGCAGCGACAGGGGAGGGAGAGGCTACACCTTC
-	TRBV11-2	TRBJ1-3	-	CAHRSLRISGNTIYF	TGTGCCCATAGATCACTAAGGATCTCTGGAAACACCATATATTTT
few	TRBV3-1	TRBJ1-4	-	CASSLTATGGRLFF	TGTGCCAGCAGCCTAACAGCTACTGGAGGTCGGCTGTTTTTT
few	TRBV6-2/TRBV6-3	TRBJ1-5	TRBD1	CASSSSGDRDYNQPQHF	TGTGCCAGCAGTTCCTCCGGGGACAGGGATTACAATCAGCCCCAGCATTTT
-	TRBV7-6	TRBJ2-5	TRBD1	CASSVGQGYEETQYF	TGTGCCAGCAGCGTGGGACAGGGGTATGAAGAGACCCAGTACTTC